This TCR beta chain was identified in a study of CD8 T cells in ankylosing spondylitis. Study results and caveats: A TCR beta motif made of eight highly homologous variants seemed typical of ankylosing spondylitis blood. Disease-linked clones were reportedly significantly enriched in matched ankylosing spondylitis synovial fluid. There were earlier reports of some motif variants in reactive arthritis synovial fluid and blood.

Libraries for TCR beta were made by quantitative 5'-RACE with molecular barcodes. TCRdb re-called the 5' RACE reads through MiXCR, storing one row per CDR3 protein. Altogether roughly 120,000 distinct CDR3 sequences are present, over 6.5% being singletons, with the ten largest covering approximately 12%. This clonotype was recorded many times. What it binds is not known. V was cut by 4 bases and J by 0 bases, with 7 bases left in between. Germline V gene data show CDR1 as MDHEN and CDR2 as SYDVKM. CDR3 length: 13 amino acids. The origin of this receptor is a male donor with ankylosing spondylitis or in good health (not recorded which). V usage is TRBV28 and J usage is TRBJ2-7; D is uncertain. Sequenced sample: blood, either unsorted or a sorted T cell fraction (not recorded which). CDR3 protein: CASSSPASYEQYF. The CDR3 nucleotides read TGTGCCAGCAGTTCGCCGGCCTCCTACGAGCAGTACTTC. The full variable domain, its missing parts supplied by reference TRBV28 and TRBJ2-7, is DVKVTQSSRYLVKRTGEKVFLECVQDMDHENMFWYRQDPGLGLRLIYFSYDVKMKEKGDIPEGYSVSREKKERFSLILESASTNQTSMYLCASSSPASYEQYFGPGTRLTVT.